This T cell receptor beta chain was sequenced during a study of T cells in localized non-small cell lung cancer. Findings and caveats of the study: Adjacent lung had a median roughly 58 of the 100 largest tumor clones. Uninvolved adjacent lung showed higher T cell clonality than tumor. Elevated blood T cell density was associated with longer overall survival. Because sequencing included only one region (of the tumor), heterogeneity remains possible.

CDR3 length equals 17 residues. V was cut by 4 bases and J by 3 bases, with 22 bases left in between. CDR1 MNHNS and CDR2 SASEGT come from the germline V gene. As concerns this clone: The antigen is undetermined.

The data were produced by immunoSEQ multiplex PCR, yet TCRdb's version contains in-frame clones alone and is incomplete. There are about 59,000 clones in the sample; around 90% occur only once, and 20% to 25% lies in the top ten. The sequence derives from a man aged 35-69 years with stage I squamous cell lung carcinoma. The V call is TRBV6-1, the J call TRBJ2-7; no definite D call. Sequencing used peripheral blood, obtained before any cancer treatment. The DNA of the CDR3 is TGTGCCAGCAGTGGTGTAGTGGGCACCTTCAACAACTACGAGCAGTACTTC. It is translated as CASSGVVGTFNNYEQYF.